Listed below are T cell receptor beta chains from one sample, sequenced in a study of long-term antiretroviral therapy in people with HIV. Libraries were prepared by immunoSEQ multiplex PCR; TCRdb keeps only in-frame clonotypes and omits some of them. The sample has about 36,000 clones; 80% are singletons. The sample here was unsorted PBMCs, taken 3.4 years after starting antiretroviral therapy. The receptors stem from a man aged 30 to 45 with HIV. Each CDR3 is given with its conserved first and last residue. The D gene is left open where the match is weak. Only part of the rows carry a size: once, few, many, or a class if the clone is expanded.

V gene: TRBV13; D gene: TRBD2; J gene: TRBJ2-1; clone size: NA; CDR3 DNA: TGTGCCAGCACCTCTAGCGGGAGGGCACTCGATGAGCAGTTCTTC; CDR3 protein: CASTSSGRALDEQFF
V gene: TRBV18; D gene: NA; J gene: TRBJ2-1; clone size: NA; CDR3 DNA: TGTGCCAGCTCACCTGAAGGCGGGGCCTGGCGGTTCTTC; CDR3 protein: CASSPEGGAWRFF
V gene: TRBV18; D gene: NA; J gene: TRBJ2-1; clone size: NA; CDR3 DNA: TGTGCCAGCTCCGACCGGGACTCACTCAATGAGCAGTTCTTC; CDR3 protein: CASSDRDSLNEQFF
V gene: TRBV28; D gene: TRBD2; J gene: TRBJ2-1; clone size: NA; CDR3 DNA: TGTGCCAGCAGTACGCGGACTAGCGGGATCCTACGGAGCTCCTACAATGAGCAGTTCTTC; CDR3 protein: CASSTRTSGILRSSYNEQFF
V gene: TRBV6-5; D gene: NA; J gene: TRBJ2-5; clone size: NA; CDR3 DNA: TGTGCCAGCAGTCCCCGGGACGGAAAAGAGACCCAGTACTTC; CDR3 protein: CASSPRDGKETQYF
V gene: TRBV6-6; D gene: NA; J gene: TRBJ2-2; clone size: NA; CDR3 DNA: TGTGCCAGCAGTTACTCGTGGGGAAAGAACACCGGGGAGCTGTTTTTT; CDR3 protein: CASSYSWGKNTGELFF
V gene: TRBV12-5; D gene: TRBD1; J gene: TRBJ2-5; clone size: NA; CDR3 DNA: TGTGCTAGTGCCAAGACAGGGTTCCAAGAGACCCAGTACTTC; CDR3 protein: CASAKTGFQETQYF
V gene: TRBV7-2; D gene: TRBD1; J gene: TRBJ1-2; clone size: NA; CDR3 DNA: TGTGCCAGCAGCGTTACCGGGACAGTCTATGGCTACACCTTC; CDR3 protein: CASSVTGTVYGYTF
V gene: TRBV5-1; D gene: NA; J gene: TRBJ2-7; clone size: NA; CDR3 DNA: TGCGCCAGCAGCAACGGGAAACTCTCCTACGAGCAGTACTTC; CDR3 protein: CASSNGKLSYEQYF
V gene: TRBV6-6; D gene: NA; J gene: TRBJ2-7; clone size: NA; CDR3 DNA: TGTGCCAGCACCTATGGGGGGTTTTACGAGCAGTACTTC; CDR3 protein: CASTYGGFYEQYF
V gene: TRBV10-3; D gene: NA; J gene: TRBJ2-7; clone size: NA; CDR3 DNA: TGTGCCATCAGTGAAACCCCGGGACTGCAGGGCGAGCAGTACTTC; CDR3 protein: CAISETPGLQGEQYF
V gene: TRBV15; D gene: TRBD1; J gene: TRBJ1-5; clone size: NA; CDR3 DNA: TGTGCCACCAGCAGAGATCAGGGGGGGACAGTCAATTTACCCCAGCATTTT; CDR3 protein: CATSRDQGGTVNLPQHF
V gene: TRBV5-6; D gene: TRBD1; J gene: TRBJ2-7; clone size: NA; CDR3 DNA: TGTGCCAGCAGCGGTCTGGGACAGGGTACCTACGAGCAGTACTTC; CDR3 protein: CASSGLGQGTYEQYF
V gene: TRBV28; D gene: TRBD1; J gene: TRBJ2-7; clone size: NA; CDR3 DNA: TGTGCCAGCAGTTTAGGAGGTGACAGGGGCTACGAGCAGTACTTC; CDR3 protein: CASSLGGDRGYEQYF
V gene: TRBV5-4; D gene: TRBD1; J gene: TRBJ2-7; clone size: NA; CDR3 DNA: TGTGCCAGCAGCCACCGGGACAGGGCGGTCTACGAGCAGTACTTC; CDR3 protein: CASSHRDRAVYEQYF
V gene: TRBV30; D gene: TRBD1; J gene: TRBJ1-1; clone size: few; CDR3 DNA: TGTGCCTGGAATGGACAGGGGGCACGTAACACTGAAGCTTTCTTT; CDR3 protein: CAWNGQGARNTEAFF
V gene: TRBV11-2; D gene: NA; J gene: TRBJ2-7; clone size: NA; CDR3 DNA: TGTGCCAGCAGTTTACAGGGTTACGAGCAGTACTTC; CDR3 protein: CASSLQGYEQYF